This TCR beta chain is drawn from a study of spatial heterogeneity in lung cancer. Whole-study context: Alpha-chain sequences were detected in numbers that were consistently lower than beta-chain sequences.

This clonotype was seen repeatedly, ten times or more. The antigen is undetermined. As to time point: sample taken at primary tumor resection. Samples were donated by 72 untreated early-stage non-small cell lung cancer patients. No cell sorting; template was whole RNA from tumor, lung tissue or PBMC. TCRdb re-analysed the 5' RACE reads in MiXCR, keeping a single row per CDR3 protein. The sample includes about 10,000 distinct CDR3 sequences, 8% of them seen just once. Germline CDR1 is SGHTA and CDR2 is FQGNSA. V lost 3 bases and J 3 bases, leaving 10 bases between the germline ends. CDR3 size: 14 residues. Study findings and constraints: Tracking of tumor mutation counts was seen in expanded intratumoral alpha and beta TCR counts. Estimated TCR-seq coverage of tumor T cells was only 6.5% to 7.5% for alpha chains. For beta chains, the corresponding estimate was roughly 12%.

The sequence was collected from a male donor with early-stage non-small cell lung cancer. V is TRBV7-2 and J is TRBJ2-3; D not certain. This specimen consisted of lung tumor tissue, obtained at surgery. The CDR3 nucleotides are TGTGCCAGCAGCTTTAGGTACTTGACAGATACGCAGTATTTT. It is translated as CASSFRYLTDTQYF.